This T cell receptor (beta chain) was captured by sequencing in a study of blood T cell repertoires in COVID-19. CDR3 length: 15 residues. V was pared by 2 bases and J by 4 bases, with 5 bases of the junction left unmatched. Germline CDR1 SGHAT, CDR2 FQNNGV. The method was immunoSEQ multiplex PCR; TCRdb's version includes in-frame clones alone and lacks a portion of them. In the table there are roughly 240,000 clones, roughly 86% of which are singletons. This receptor was identified in a woman older than 75 with COVID-19, enrolled during active disease. This chain joins TRBV11-2 and TRBJ1-1; 9 bases match TRBD1. The sequenced sample consisted of peripheral blood. This chain's CDR3 is CASSLRQGGGTEAFF. The CDR3 DNA reads as TGTGCCAGCAGCTTACGACAGGGGGGTGGCACTGAAGCTTTCTTT.